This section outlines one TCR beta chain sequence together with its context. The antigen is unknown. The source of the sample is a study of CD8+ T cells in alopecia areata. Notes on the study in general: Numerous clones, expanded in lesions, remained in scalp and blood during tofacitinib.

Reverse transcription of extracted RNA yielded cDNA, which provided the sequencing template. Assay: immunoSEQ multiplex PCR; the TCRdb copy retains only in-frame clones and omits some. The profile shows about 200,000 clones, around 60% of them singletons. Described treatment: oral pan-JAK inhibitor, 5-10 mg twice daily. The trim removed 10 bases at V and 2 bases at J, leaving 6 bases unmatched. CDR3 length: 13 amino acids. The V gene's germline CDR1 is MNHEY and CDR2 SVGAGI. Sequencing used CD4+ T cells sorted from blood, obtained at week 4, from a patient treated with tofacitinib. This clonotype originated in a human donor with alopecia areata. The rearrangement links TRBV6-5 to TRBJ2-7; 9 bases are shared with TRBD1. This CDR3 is CATRTGATYEQYF. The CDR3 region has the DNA TGTGCCACGCGGACAGGGGCGACCTACGAGCAGTACTTC.